These T cell receptor beta chains were read from a single sample in a study of shared clonotypes between healthy human individuals. TCRdb keeps only in-frame clones here, not all; method: immunoSEQ multiplex PCR. This sample has around 640,000 clones; 95% to 96% occur once, and the top ten carry approximately 0.1%. Sequenced material: naive CD8+ T cells sorted from blood. Source of these receptors: a woman younger than 45 in good health. Each CDR3 is given with its conserved first and last residue. The D gene is left open where the match is weak. Rows may omit the clone size; those that give it use once, few, many or a size class.

.	TRBV27	TRBJ1-2	.	CASSLISGQGPGVAYGYTF	TGTGCCAGCAGTTTAATTTCGGGGCAGGGCCCGGGCGTCGCCTATGGCTACACCTTC
.	TRBV15	TRBJ2-5	.	CATSSPHWDSRETQYF	TGTGCCACCAGCTCCCCCCACTGGGACTCTAGGGAGACCCAGTACTTC
TRBD1	TRBV5-1	TRBJ2-3	.	CASSFGGQGGTDTQYF	TGCGCCAGCAGCTTCGGTGGACAGGGTGGGACAGATACGCAGTATTTT
TRBD2	TRBV27	TRBJ2-7	once	CASSPIAGGSYEQYF	TGTGCCAGCAGCCCGATAGCGGGAGGATCCTACGAGCAGTACTTC
.	TRBV5-6	TRBJ2-7	.	CASSLLSRYEQYF	TGTGCCAGCAGCTTGTTATCTCGCTACGAGCAGTACTTC
.	TRBV11-2	TRBJ2-7	.	CASSLVGEPSDGQYF	TGTGCCAGCAGCTTAGTGGGAGAACCTTCAGACGGGCAGTACTTC
.	TRBV27	TRBJ2-1	.	CASSWAEEGFNEQFF	TGTGCCAGCAGTTGGGCCGAGGAGGGGTTCAATGAGCAGTTCTTC
.	TRBV7-9	TRBJ2-1	few	CASSSGAKVGGEQFF	TGTGCCAGCAGCTCCGGGGCGAAAGTTGGCGGGGAGCAGTTCTTC
.	TRBV6-1	TRBJ1-1	.	CASSEGWEGLYTEAFF	TGTGCCAGCAGTGAAGGGTGGGAGGGGTTATACACTGAAGCTTTCTTT
.	TRBV10-1	TRBJ1-1	.	CASSRGSYSDTEAFF	TGCGCCAGCAGCCGAGGGTCTTACAGCGACACTGAAGCTTTCTTT